One and the same sample provided the 8 T cell receptor beta chains below, sequenced in a study of T cell responses to AZD1222 COVID-19 vaccine. Profiling relied on immunoSEQ multiplex PCR, and the TCRdb table lists in-frame clones only, not all of them. Here the sample spans about 94,000 clones, 70% to 90% being singletons. This material consisted of peripheral blood, taken on day 0 of AZD1222 vaccination. These receptors all come from an adult in good health.

J is TRBJ1-1 and V is TRBV3-1 (or the pseudogene TRBV3-2); D gene ambiguous. The CDR3 loop spans 15 amino acids. Germline V gene sequence: CDR1 LGHDT, CDR2 YNNKEL (reference sequence). The ends were cut back, 1 base at V and 1 base at J, with 10 bases in the middle. This CDR3 is CASSQARRRNTEAFF. CDR3 nucleotide sequence: TGTGCCAGCAGCCAAGCTAGGAGGAGGAACACTGAAGCTTTCTTT.

The V call is TRBV4-2, the J call TRBJ2-7, with a tentative D call TRBD1 (5 bases). Germline V gene data show CDR1 as LGHNA and CDR2 as YNFKEQ. CDR3 size: 15 residues. V gave up 4 bases and J gave up 4 bases, with 17 bases separating them. DNA for the CDR3: TGTGCCAGCAGCCCGCCTGGGCAGGGTGGGTACGAGCAGTACTTC. Translating it yields CASSPPGQGGYEQYF.

This clone was observed a handful of times. The chain couples TRBV3-1 (or the pseudogene TRBV3-2) to TRBJ1-5, with 12 bases that match TRBD1. Per germline, CDR1 LGHDT and CDR2 YNNKEL (reference sequence). V was pared by 4 bases and J by 7 bases, with 5 bases of the junction left unmatched. The CDR3 runs to 15 residues. CDR3 residues: CASSLGQGAWQPQHF. CDR3 nucleotides: TGTGCCAGCAGCCTGGGACAGGGGGCTTGGCAGCCCCAGCATTTT.

The CDR3 loop is CATSFGNEPQHF. The CDR3 nucleotides read TGTGCCACCAGCTTTGGGAATGAGCCCCAGCATTTT. The chain links TRBV15 to TRBJ1-5; no reliable D call. The germline CDR1 and CDR2 sequences are LNHNV and YYDKDF (reference sequence). The length of the CDR3 is 12 residues. The V end was cut by 5 bases, the J end by 8 bases, with 10 bases between.

The chain has TRBV28 and TRBJ2-5; TRBD1 matches at 7 bases. J gave up 4 bases and V 3 bases, and 14 bases lay outside the gene matches. This CDR3 has 17 amino acids. The germline V gene encodes CDR1 MDHEN and CDR2 SYDVKM. CDR3 in amino acids: CASSFPGQVGVGETQYF. The CDR3 nucleotides are TGTGCCAGCAGTTTCCCCGGACAGGTGGGAGTTGGAGAGACCCAGTACTTC.

The sample holds a few counts of this clone. The chain recombines TRBV30 with TRBJ2-7; D call uncertain. The ends were cut back, 2 bases at V and 3 bases at J, with 5 bases in the middle. The CDR3 contains 11 residues. CDR1 and CDR2 from the germline V gene are GTSNPN and SVGIG (reference sequence). CDR3 nucleotide sequence: TGTGCCTGGAGTCTGAACTACGAGCAGTACTTC. It codes for CAWSLNYEQYF.

V gene TRBV2 combines with J gene TRBJ2-7; TRBD1 aligns across 7 bases. The germline CDR1 and CDR2 sequences are SNHLY and FYNNEI. This CDR3 contains 13 residues. J was trimmed by 1 base and V by 6 bases; bases with no gene match: 3. The CDR3 DNA sequence: TGTGCCAGCAGCCCGGGACAGTCCTACGAGCAGTACTTC. It yields the protein CASSPGQSYEQYF.

V gene TRBV25-1 combines with J gene TRBJ1-2, with TRBD1 matching over 9 bases. Germline CDR1 reads MGHDK; CDR2 reads SYGVNS. The V gene end was trimmed by 6 bases and the J gene end by 3 bases; junction bases not matched to a gene: 11. The CDR3 totals 16 residues. The CDR3 DNA is TGTGCCAGCAGCCCGTATAGACAGGGGGACGACTATGGCTACACCTTC. The encoded protein is CASSPYRQGDDYGYTF.